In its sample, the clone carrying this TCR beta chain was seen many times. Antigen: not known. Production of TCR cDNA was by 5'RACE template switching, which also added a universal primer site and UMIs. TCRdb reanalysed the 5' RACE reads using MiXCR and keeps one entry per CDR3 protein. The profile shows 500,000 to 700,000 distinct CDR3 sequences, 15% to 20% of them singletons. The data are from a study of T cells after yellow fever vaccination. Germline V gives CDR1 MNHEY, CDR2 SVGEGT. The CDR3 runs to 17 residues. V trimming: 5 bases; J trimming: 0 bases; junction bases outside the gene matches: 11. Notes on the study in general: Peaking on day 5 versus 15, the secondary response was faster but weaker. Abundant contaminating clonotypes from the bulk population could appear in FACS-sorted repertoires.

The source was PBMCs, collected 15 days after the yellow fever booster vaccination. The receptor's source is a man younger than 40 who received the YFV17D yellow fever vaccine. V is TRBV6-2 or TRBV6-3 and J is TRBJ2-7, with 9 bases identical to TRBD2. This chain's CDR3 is CASSDYSSGDRSYEQYF. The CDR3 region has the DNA TGTGCCAGCAGTGACTATTCTAGCGGGGACCGCTCCTACGAGCAGTACTTC.